The clone carrying this T cell receptor beta chain was counted only a few times. The antigen is undetermined. These data are taken from a study of blood T cells in healthy people across ages. Each donor was a healthy Caucasian individual from Russia, aged 6 to 90. The CDR3 is made up of 13 amino acids. Germline CDR1 SGHRS, CDR2 YFSETQ. The trim removed 4 bases at V and 5 bases at J, leaving 6 bases unmatched. General study points: In older individuals, TCR beta diversity per million T cells was lower, falling roughly linearly with age.

A sample-barcoded 5' primer and a J-beta primer mix were used in a second PCR of about 7 to 11 cycles. MiXCR was run by TCRdb on the 5' RACE reads, yielding one entry per CDR3 protein. This sample has under 1 million distinct CDR3 sequences; 40% to 50% occur once, and the top ten carry about 21%. The clonotype comes from a man aged 55 to 70 in good health. Source material: blood. This rearrangement joins TRBV5-1 to TRBJ2-7; 7 bases agree with TRBD2. Written as DNA, the CDR3 is TGCGCCAGCAGCCCAACTAGCGACCACGAGCAGTACTTC. Its translation: CASSPTSDHEQYF.